This TCR beta chain was documented in a study of T cell clones after liver transplantation (dated by TCRdb to the late 2010s). For the wider study: The samples were obtained from ITN030ST, a randomized trial that attempted immunosuppression withdrawal within 2 years after liver transplantation. Tolerance was defined as complete immunosuppression withdrawal for at least one year with no rise in liver enzymes beyond twice the upper limit of normal. Third party-reactive TCRbeta sequences from pre-transplant MLRs were also identified as an antigen-independent comparator for donor-reactive sequences. Blood samples were taken pre-transplant, pre-randomization before withdrawal, and post-randomization after full withdrawal or failed withdrawal. Of the eight recipients, a few were HCV-positive, while the remaining recipients had been transplanted for non-autoimmune, non-viral indications. A cohort of 8 liver transplant recipients was studied, of whom 3 were classified as tolerant and 5 as non-tolerant. Subjects received no induction therapy and standard immunosuppression until randomization at 12-24 months post-transplant. Donor-reactive T cell clones were identified by TCRbeta sequencing following a pre-transplant mixed lymphocyte reaction and were subsequently tracked in post-transplant blood. What the authors observed across the whole study: Conclusions were preliminary, limited by small, heterogeneous patient numbers and non-standardized post-transplant time points. In two subjects, low numbers of available donor cells limited the measurable donor-reactive repertoire. Since no allograft tissue specimens were available, donor-reactive T cells may have migrated into the graft instead of being deleted. When repertoire turnover was accounted for, significantly reduced detection of donor-reactive sequences was found in 7 of 8 subjects for CD4 and in 8 of 8 subjects for CD8. In most of the 8 subjects, circulating donor-reactive CD4 TCRbeta sequences decreased significantly after transplant, regardless of tolerance or HCV status. Donor-reactive sequences decreased more than third party-reactive sequences, which suggests partial antigen-specific deletion that was not related to withdrawal success.

Thawed unstimulated PBMCs were stained for CD3, CD4 and CD8 and FACS-sorted into CD3+CD4+ and CD3+CD8+ populations. All 8 studied subjects were randomized to withdrawal of immunosuppression. Genomic DNA was isolated with the Qiagen DNeasy Blood and Tissue Kit. Remarks on this clone: Its specific antigen is unknown. No per-base quality is available; no much larger clone lies one base away.

The germline V gene yields LGHNA for CDR1 and YSLEER for CDR2. Clipping removes 0 bases from V and 6 bases from J, with 6 as the unmatched junction base count. The CDR3 holds 17 amino acids from the cysteine to the phenylalanine. Of the read, only the CDR3 DNA is kept; its 51 bases are in frame from base 1. Using immunoSEQ, frozen genomic DNA was subjected to high-throughput TCRbeta CDR3 sequencing, a process that included PCR amplification, mapping, bias correction and internal controls. For the original study's pipeline: Productive rearrangements were retained, and unique TCRbeta sequences were defined by the CDR3 nucleotide sequence together with the V and J gene. A sequence counted as donor-reactive only if the sequence showed at least 5-fold expansion in CFSE-low cells compared with unstimulated pre-transplant cells and had a frequency of at least 0.01%. Per-subject minimum frequency thresholds, based on the lowest-template unstimulated sample, ensured at least 90% detection power. Jensen-Shannon divergence between the top 1000 TCRbeta sequences post- versus pre-transplant served as the measure of repertoire turnover. Two-sided Fisher's exact tests were used to test for changes in how often donor-reactive sequences were detected. In TCRdb, the immuneACCESS table is reduced to in-frame sequences with V and J assigned. These tables do not hold every clone; where another copy was compared, an unresolved V gene accounts for under half, and the others remain unexplained. The V and J calls and clone size are taken from that table; D and trimming were inferred from the DNA. The sample yields roughly 80,000 clones; 75% to 90% were counted once. Together, the top ten hold about 2.5% of the sample.

The source of this sequence is a human patient who received a liver transplant. Some T cells seen after a transplant may have their origin in the graft donor. This chain is built from TRBV4-3 and TRBJ2-3, with TRBD2 matching 13 junction bases. Sequenced here: CD4+ T cells from blood, sampled at the 22-month timepoint. The DNA is TGCGCCAGCAGCCAAGAATCAGGGACTAGCGGGGTCGATACGCAGTATTTT. Translated, it reads CASSQESGTSGVDTQYF.